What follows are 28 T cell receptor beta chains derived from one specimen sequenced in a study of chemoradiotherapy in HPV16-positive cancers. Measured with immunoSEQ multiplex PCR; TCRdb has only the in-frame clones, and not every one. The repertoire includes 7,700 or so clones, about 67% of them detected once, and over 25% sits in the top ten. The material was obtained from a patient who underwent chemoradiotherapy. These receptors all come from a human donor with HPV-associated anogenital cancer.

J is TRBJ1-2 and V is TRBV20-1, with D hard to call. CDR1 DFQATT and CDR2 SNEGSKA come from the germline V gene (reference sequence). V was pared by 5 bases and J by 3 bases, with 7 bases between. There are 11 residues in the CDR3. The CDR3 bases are TGCAGTGCTTCGAACGACTATGGCTACACCTTC. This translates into CSASNDYGYTF.

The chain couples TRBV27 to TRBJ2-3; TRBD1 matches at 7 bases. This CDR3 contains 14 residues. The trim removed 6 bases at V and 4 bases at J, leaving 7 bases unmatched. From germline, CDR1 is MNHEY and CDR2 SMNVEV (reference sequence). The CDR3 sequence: CASSLQGRADTQYF. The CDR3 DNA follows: TGTGCCAGCAGCTTACAGGGGCGCGCAGATACGCAGTATTTT.

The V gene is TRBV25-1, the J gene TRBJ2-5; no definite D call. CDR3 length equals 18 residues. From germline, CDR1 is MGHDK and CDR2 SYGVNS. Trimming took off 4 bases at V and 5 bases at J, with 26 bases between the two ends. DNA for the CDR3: TGTGCCAGCAGTGGACTGCCCCGAGGTTCGGCACCCTCGGAGACCCAGTACTTC. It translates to CASSGLPRGSAPSETQYF.

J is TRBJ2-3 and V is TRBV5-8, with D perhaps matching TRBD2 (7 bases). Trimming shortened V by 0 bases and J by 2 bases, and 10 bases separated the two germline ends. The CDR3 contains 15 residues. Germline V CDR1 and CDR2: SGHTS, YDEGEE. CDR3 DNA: TGTGCCAGCAGCTTGGAAGGGGGGGCCACAGATACGCAGTATTTT. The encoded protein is CASSLEGGATDTQYF. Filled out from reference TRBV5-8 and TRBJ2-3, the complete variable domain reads EAGVTQSPTHLIKTRGQQATLRCSPISGHTSVYWYQQALGLGLQFLLWYDEGEERNRGNFPPRFSGRQFPNYSSELNVNALELEDSALYLCASSLEGGATDTQYFGPGTRLTVL.

CDR3 DNA sequence: TGTGCCAGCAGCTTAGGATTGTGGACAGCCAAAAACATTCAGTACTTC. Residues: CASSLGLWTAKNIQYF. The chain couples TRBV11-3 to TRBJ2-4; D unclear. The V gene lost 1 base and the J gene lost 0 bases, with 10 bases spanning the gap. The CDR3 is 16 amino acids. CDR1 and CDR2 from the germline V gene are SGHNT and YENEEA. Based on the CDR3 plus reference TRBV11-3 and TRBJ2-4, the full variable domain is EAGVVQSPRYKIIEKKQPVAFWCNPISGHNTLYWYLQNLGQGPELLIRYENEEAVDDSQLPKDRFSAERLKGVDSTLKIQPAELGDSAVYLCASSLGLWTAKNIQYFGAGTRLSVL.

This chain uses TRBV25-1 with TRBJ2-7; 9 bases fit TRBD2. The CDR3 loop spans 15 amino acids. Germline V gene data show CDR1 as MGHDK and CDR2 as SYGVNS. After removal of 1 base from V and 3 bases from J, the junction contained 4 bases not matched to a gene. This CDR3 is CASSESRLAVYEQYF. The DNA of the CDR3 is TGTGCCAGCAGTGAATCGCGACTAGCGGTCTACGAGCAGTACTTC.

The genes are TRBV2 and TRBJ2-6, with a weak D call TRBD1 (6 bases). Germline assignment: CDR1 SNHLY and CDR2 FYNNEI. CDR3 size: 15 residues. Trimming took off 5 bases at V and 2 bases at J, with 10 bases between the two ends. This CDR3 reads CASSRNRAGANVLTF. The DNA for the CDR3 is TGTGCCAGCAGTCGGAACAGGGCTGGGGCCAACGTCCTGACTTTC.

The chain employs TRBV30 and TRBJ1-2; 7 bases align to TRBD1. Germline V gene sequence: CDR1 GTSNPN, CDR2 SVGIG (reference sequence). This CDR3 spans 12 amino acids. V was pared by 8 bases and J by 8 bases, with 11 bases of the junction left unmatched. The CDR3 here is CAADYRGFGYTF. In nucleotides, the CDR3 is TGTGCCGCGGACTACAGGGGCTTCGGCTACACCTTC. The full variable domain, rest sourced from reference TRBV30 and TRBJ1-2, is SQTIHQWPATLVQPVGSPLSLECTVEGTSNPNLYWYRQAAGRGLQLLFYSVGIGQISSEVPQNLSASRPQDRQFILSSKKLLLSDSGFYLCAADYRGFGYTFGSGTRLTVV.

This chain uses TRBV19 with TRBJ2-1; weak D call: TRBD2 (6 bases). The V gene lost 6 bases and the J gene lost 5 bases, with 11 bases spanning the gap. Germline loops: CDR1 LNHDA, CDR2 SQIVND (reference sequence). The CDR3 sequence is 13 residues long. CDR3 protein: CASSTGLNNEQFF. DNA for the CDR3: TGTGCCAGTAGCACGGGACTTAACAATGAGCAGTTCTTC.

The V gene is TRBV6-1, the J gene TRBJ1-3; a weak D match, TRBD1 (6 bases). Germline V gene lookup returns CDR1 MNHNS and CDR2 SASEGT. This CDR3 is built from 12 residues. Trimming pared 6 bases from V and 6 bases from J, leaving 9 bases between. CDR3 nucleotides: TGTGCCAGCAGGGGACACCTAAACACCATATATTTT. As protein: CASRGHLNTIYF.

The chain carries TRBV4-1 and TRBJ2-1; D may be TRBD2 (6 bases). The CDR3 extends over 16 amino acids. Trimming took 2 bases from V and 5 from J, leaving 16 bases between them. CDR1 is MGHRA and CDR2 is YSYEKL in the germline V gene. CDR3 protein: CASSQPRGLAHNEQFF. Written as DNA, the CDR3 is TGCGCCAGCAGCCAACCGCGAGGGCTAGCGCACAATGAGCAGTTCTTC.

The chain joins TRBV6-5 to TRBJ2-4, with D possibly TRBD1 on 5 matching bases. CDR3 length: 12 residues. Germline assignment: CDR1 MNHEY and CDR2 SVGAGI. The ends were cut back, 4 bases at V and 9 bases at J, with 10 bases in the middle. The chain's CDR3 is CASSSGMGIQYF. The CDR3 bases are TGTGCCAGCAGTTCAGGGATGGGCATTCAGTACTTC.

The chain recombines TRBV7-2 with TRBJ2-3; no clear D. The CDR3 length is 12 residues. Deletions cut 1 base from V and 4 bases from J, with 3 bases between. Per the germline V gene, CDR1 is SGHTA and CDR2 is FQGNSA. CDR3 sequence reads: CASSLDPDTQYF. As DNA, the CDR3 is TGTGCCAGCAGCTTAGACCCAGATACGCAGTATTTT.

The CDR3 sequence: CASSFEQGGYGYTF. CDR3 DNA sequence: TGTGCCAGCAGTTTTGAACAGGGTGGTTATGGCTACACCTTC. The rearrangement uses TRBV28 and TRBJ1-2; D may be TRBD1 (6 bases). This CDR3 has 14 amino acids. The V gene lost 3 bases and the J gene lost 5 bases, with 13 bases spanning the gap. Per germline, CDR1 MDHEN and CDR2 SYDVKM.

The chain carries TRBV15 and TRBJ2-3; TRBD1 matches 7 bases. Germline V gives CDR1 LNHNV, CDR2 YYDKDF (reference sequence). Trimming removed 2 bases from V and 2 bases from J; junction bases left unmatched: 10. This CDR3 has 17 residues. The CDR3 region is CATSRPSDRILTDTQYF. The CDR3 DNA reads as TGTGCCACCAGCAGACCCTCGGACAGGATACTCACAGATACGCAGTATTTT.

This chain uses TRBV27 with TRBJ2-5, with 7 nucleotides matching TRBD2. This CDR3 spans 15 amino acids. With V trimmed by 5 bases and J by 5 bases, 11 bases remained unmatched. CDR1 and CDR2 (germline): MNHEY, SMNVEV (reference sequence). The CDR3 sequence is CASSRGPGREETQYF. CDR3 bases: TGTGCCAGCAGTCGTGGGCCCGGGCGGGAGGAGACCCAGTACTTC.

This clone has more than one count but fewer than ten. CDR3 in amino acids: CASSRPGQGGSYEQYV. In DNA, the CDR3 is TGTGCCAGCAGCAGACCGGGACAGGGGGGATCCTACGAGCAGTACGTC. The chain recombines TRBV21-1 with TRBJ2-7; the D call in the table, TRBD1, was not verified against the DNA. TRBV21-1 is a known pseudogene. The CDR3 totals 16 residues.

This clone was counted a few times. CDR3 sequence reads: CAWHATGTYVDTQYF. The CDR3 region has the DNA TGTGCCTGGCACGCTACCGGGACATATGTTGATACGCAGTATTTT. The chain links TRBV30 to TRBJ2-3; perhaps TRBD1 as D (6 bases). V dropped 5 bases and J dropped 6 bases, with 21 bases sitting between them. The CDR3 sequence is 15 residues long. Looked up from germline, CDR1 is GTSNPN and CDR2 is SVGIG (reference sequence).

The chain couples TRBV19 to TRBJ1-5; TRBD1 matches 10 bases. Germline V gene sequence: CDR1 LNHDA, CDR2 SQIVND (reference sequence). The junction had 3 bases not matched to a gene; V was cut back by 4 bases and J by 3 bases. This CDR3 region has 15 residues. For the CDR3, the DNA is TGTGCCAGTAGTAAGGACAGGGGGATCAATCAGCCCCAGCATTTT. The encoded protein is CASSKDRGINQPQHF.

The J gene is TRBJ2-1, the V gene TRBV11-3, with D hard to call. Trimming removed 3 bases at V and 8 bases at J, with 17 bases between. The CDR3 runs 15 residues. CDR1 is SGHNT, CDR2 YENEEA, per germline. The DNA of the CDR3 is TGTGCCAGCAGCTTGGCCGGCGCCCCTGGGGATGAGCAGTTCTTC. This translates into CASSLAGAPGDEQFF.

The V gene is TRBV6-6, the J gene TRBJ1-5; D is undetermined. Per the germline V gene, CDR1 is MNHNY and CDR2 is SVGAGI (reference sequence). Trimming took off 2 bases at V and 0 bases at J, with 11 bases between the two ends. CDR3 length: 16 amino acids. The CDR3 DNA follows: TGTGCCAGCAGTTACGGGCAGGAATATAGCAATCAGCCCCAGCATTTT. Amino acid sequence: CASSYGQEYSNQPQHF.

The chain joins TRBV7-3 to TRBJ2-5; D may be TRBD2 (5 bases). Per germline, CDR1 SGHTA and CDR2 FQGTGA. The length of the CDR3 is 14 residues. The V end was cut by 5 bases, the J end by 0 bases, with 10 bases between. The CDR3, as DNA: TGTGCCAGCAGCCCCCCGGGAAACCAAGAGACCCAGTACTTC. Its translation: CASSPPGNQETQYF.

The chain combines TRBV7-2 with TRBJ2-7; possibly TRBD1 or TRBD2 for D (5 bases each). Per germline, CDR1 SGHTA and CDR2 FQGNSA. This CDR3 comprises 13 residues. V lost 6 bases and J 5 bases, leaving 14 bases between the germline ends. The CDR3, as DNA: TGTGCCAGCAGAGTGGGACCCCTAGACGAGCAGTACTTC. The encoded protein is CASRVGPLDEQYF. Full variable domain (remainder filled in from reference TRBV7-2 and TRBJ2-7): GAGVSQSPSNKVTEKGKDVELRCDPISGHTALYWYRQSLGQGLEFLIYFQGNSAPDKSGLPSDRFSAERTGGSVSTLTIQRTQQEDSAVYLCASRVGPLDEQYFGPGTRLTVT.

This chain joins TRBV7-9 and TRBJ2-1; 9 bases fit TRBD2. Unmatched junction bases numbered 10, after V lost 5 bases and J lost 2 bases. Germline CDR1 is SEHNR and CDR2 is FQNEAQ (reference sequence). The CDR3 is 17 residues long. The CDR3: CASSQSGRGGPYNEQFF. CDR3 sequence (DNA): TGTGCCAGCAGCCAATCGGGGCGGGGGGGCCCCTACAATGAGCAGTTCTTC.

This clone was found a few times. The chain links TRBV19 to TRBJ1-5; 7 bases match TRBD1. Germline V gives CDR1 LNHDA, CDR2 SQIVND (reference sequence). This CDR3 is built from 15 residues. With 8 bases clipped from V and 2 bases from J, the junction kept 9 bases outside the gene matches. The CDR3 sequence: CASADRELGNQPQHF. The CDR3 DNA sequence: TGTGCCAGTGCCGACAGGGAACTCGGCAATCAGCCCCAGCATTTT.

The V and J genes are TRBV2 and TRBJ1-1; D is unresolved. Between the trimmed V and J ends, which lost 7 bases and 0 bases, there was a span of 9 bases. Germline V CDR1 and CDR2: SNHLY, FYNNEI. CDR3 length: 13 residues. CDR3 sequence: CASKREVNTEAFF. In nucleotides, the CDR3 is TGTGCCAGCAAGAGGGAGGTGAACACTGAAGCTTTCTTT.

CDR3 coding DNA: TGTGCCAGCCGCGGTTACGGGACAAGGGGGACCATGGCCCAGTACTTC. It encodes CASRGYGTRGTMAQYF. The chain combines TRBV18 with TRBJ2-5, with D perhaps TRBD1 (6 bases). CDR1 KGHSH and CDR2 LQKENI come from the germline V gene. This CDR3 has 16 residues. Trimming pared 8 bases from V and 9 bases from J, leaving 28 bases between.

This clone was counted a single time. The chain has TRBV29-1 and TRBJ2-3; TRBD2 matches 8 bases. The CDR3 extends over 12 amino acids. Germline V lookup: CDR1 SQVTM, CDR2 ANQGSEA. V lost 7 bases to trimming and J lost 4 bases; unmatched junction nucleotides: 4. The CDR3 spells CSGGGYSDTQYF. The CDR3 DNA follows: TGCAGCGGCGGGGGGTACTCAGATACGCAGTATTTT.